Listed below are T cell receptor beta chains from one sample, sequenced in a study of human thymus T cells. TCRdb's copy holds only in-frame clones and misses some; the assay was immunoSEQ multiplex PCR. This table has some 50,000 clones, 85% to 95% appearing once. The sequenced sample consisted of blood. The receptors here all came from a girl under three years old with a congenital heart defect but otherwise immunologically healthy. Both conserved end residues are trimmed from each CDR3. Each record gives: V gene, D gene, J gene, CDR3 protein. D genes are given only for firm matches.

>TRBV7-9|TRBD2|TRBJ2-7
ASSLLGTSKSSYEQY
>TRBV7-9|TRBD2|TRBJ2-3
ASSEKLAGDLADTQY
>TRBV2|.|TRBJ1-5
ASRGREGGRSNQPQH
>TRBV5-1|.|TRBJ2-5
ASSLGLASLKSRETQY
>TRBV4-3|.|TRBJ2-5
ASSQDRYQETQY
>TRBV6-1|.|TRBJ1-2
ASTPLTGYYGYT
>TRBV7-9|.|TRBJ1-1
ASSLRDGRNTEAF
>TRBV27|.|TRBJ2-5
ASTPPQETQY
>TRBV4-3|.|TRBJ2-1
ASSKDRGQVNYEQF
>TRBV19|.|TRBJ2-1
ASMNSPDNEQF
>TRBV5-1|.|TRBJ1-2
ASSLGSNYGYT
>TRBV19|.|TRBJ2-7
ASSRTQYYEQY
>TRBV21-1|.|TRBJ2-7
ALQGSSYEQY
>TRBV2|TRBD1|TRBJ2-7
ASRFIGTESYEQY
>TRBV7-9|.|TRBJ2-5
ASSLVFDRQKETQY
>TRBV9|.|TRBJ1-1
ASSANGVAEAF
>TRBV6-5|.|TRBJ2-2
ASSYVGAGELF
>TRBV28|.|TRBJ2-3
ASSPLAGTDTQY
>TRBV30|.|TRBJ1-4
AWHRDRNEKLF
>TRBV20-1|.|TRBJ1-2
SAPRDNGYT
>TRBV7-2|.|TRBJ1-4
ASSYLGEKLF
>TRBV5-1|TRBD2|TRBJ2-1
ASSFLRGTSEYNEQF
>TRBV19|TRBD1|TRBJ2-3
ASSVGTGSQDTQY
>TRBV7-2|.|TRBJ2-1
ASSLELAEQF
>TRBV10-2|.|TRBJ2-3
ASRLADTQY
>TRBV10-1|TRBD2|TRBJ2-3
ASSDGASGRVTDTQY
>TRBV30|.|TRBJ2-4
AWSVQGRGLLNIQY
>TRBV5-1|.|TRBJ1-1
ASSQTGNTEAF
>TRBV5-1|.|TRBJ1-6
ASRRDAAYNSPLH
>TRBV6-1|.|TRBJ2-7
ASSAQGRSYEQY
>TRBV7-2|TRBD2|TRBJ2-7
ASSLRGGRSSYEQY
>TRBV7-9|.|TRBJ1-4
ASSPRGVAYEKLF
>TRBV19|.|TRBJ1-2
ASKHSHYGYT
>TRBV21-1|.|TRBJ2-7
ASSKAGQFPYEQY
>TRBV4-2|TRBD2|TRBJ2-5
ASSQEGLASETQY
>TRBV7-9|TRBD1|TRBJ2-7
ASSPLDRAYEQY
>TRBV5-6|.|TRBJ2-3
ASSFWDSGTDTQY
>TRBV27|TRBD2|TRBJ2-1
ASRSGSSYNEQF
>TRBV7-2|.|TRBJ1-1
ASSLTRDNTEAF
>TRBV18|.|TRBJ1-1
ASSQRLSEAF
>TRBV30|.|TRBJ1-5
AWSVQGFWENQPQH
>TRBV28|TRBD1|TRBJ1-1
ASSPGLTGIGAF
>TRBV5-1|TRBD2|TRBJ2-3
ASSLGGLAADTQY
>TRBV20-1|.|TRBJ2-5
SALEETQY